This T cell receptor (beta chain) was identified during a study of T-cell reconstitution after alpha-beta-depleted transplantation in children. The sample holds many counts of this clonotype. The target antigen is unknown. Molecular barcoding with unique molecular identifiers was used for the TCRbeta library. TCRdb redid the calling of the PCR reads with MiXCR, one entry per CDR3 protein. The top ten hold about 20% of the sample, which has about 260,000 distinct CDR3 sequences, around 10% seen once. Germline lookup yields CDR1 SQVTM and CDR2 ANQGSEA. The CDR3 is 13 amino acids. Unmatched junction bases numbered 5, after V lost 6 bases and J lost 1 base. Findings and caveats of the study: Day-60 TCRbeta diversity that was high in some patients was derived from surviving recipient T cells and thymic progenitors. As was reported, about two months after transplant, alpha-beta T cells came from several hundred expanded graft clones.

This chain links TRBV29-1 with TRBJ2-7; TRBD1 matches 8 bases. This TCR was sampled from a male patient aged 2-10 years who had a stem cell transplant for chronic granulomatous disease, so the T cells may come from the graft donor. This specimen was peripheral blood, taken 180 days after TCRalphabeta/CD19-depleted stem cell transplant. In DNA, the CDR3 is TGCAGCGTACGGACAGGGAGGTCCTACGAGCAGTACTTC. Amino acid sequence: CSVRTGRSYEQYF.